The 19 T cell receptor beta chains given below trace back to one sample, sequenced in a study of regulatory T cells in long-lasting Graves disease. TCR beta libraries were built with iRepertoire HTBI primers and Arm-PCR of CDR3 regions. TCRdb reprocessed the multiplex PCR reads via MiXCR and lists one record per CDR3 protein. The sample lists a few hundred thousand distinct CDR3 sequences; approximately 23% were seen once. Noted time point: persistent/refractory GD, antithyroid drugs over 5 years with positive TRAb. Researchers made the TCR library from RNA that was extracted from PBMCs. This specimen was peripheral blood mononuclear cells (PBMCs), taken when the disease was refractory, from a patient treated with antithyroid drugs. The receptors shown here come from a woman in her 40s with Graves disease.

This chain uses TRBV18 with TRBJ1-1; D ambiguous. The germline V and J ends were trimmed by 3 bases and 1 base, with 9 bases remaining between them. The CDR3 length is 14 residues. Germline loops: CDR1 KGHSH, CDR2 LQKENI. The CDR3 reads CASSPATSNTEAFF. The CDR3 DNA reads TGTGCCAGCTCACCGGCGACATCGAACACTGAAGCTTTCTTT.

In DNA, the CDR3 is TGTGCCAGCACCCTCCCATCCCGGGGGGACACGTACAATGAGCAGTTCTTC. Its protein product is CASTLPSRGDTYNEQFF. The V and J genes are TRBV28 and TRBJ2-1; TRBD2 might be the D (7 bases). This CDR3 region has 17 residues. Trimming removed 7 bases from V and 4 bases from J, with 23 bases in between. Germline assignment: CDR1 MDHEN and CDR2 SYDVKM.

In this sample, this clonotype turned up many times. The chain uses TRBV11-2 and TRBJ1-6, with TRBD1 as a possible D gene (5 bases). CDR3 length equals 16 residues. The germline V and J ends were trimmed by 5 bases and 5 bases, with 16 bases remaining between them. The germline V gene has CDR1 SGHAT and CDR2 FQNNGV. The CDR3 DNA sequence: TGTGCCAGCAGCCCTCACTCGGGACTGAATAATTCACCCCTCCACTTT. Encoded protein: CASSPHSGLNNSPLHF.

This clonotype was found a few times. The chain joins TRBV19 to TRBJ1-5; D ambiguous. Germline V gene sequence: CDR1 LNHDA, CDR2 SQIVND (reference sequence). CDR3 size: 10 residues. Deletions cut 10 bases from V and 5 bases from J, with 6 bases between. The CDR3 nucleotides are TGTGCCACGGGAGATCAGCCCCAGCATTTT. Protein sequence: CATGDQPQHF.

The CDR3 region is CASSDRLRTGELFF. The CDR3 bases are TGTGCCAGCAGTGACCGACTTCGCACCGGGGAGCTGTTTTTT. J is TRBJ2-2 and V is TRBV6-1, with no clear D. The CDR3 contains 14 residues. Germline V CDR1 and CDR2: MNHNS, SASEGT. Trimming removed 3 bases at V and 4 bases at J, with 9 bases between.

Many counts were recorded for this clonotype. The chain recombines TRBV28 with TRBJ1-1; D uncertain. The CDR3 sequence is 15 residues long. Trimming cost V 8 bases and J 1 base, with 17 bases left between them. CDR1 and CDR2 from the germline V gene are MDHEN and SYDVKM. CDR3 sequence (DNA): TGTGCCAGCTATCCGTTCCTGACATCGAACACTGAAGCTTTCTTT. Amino acids: CASYPFLTSNTEAFF.

The J gene is TRBJ1-1, the V gene TRBV6-5; D unresolved. V lost 0 bases and J 0 bases, leaving 5 bases between the germline ends. The CDR3 runs to 14 residues. In germline, CDR1 is MNHEY, CDR2 SVGAGI. Here the CDR3 reads CASSYSGMNTEAFF. The CDR3 region has the DNA TGTGCCAGCAGTTACTCGGGAATGAACACTGAAGCTTTCTTT.

The sample holds a few counts of this clonotype. V and J are TRBV19 and TRBJ1-5; D call uncertain. This CDR3 region has 13 residues. Per germline, CDR1 LNHDA and CDR2 SQIVND (reference sequence). V gave up 2 bases and J gave up 6 bases, with 8 bases separating them. The CDR3 here is CASSISVSQPQHF. The CDR3 region has the DNA TGTGCCAGTAGTATATCAGTGAGTCAGCCCCAGCATTTT.

A few counts support this clonotype. The chain joins TRBV28 to TRBJ2-1; 8 nucleotides agree with TRBD2. The V gene's germline CDR1 is MDHEN and CDR2 SYDVKM. CDR3 length: 14 residues. J was trimmed by 7 bases and V by 8 bases; bases with no gene match: 10. The CDR3 is CASGGAGARNEQFF. Written as DNA, the CDR3 is TGTGCCAGCGGGGGAGCGGGAGCTAGAAATGAGCAGTTCTTC.

This clonotype was seen many times. The rearrangement joins TRBV12-3 or TRBV12-4 to TRBJ2-7; 7 nucleotides match TRBD1. This CDR3 comprises 15 residues. V lost 7 bases and J lost 0; bases outside the gene matches: 9. This chain's CDR3 is CASTPSGQASYEQYF. In nucleotides, the CDR3 is TGTGCCAGCACCCCGTCCGGACAGGCCTCCTACGAGCAGTACTTC.

On this clonotype: Being one base from a much bigger clone, this may be a read error. This rearrangement joins TRBV24-1 to TRBJ2-5; 12 positions agree with TRBD2. Germline V gene sequence: CDR1 KGHDR, CDR2 SFDVKD. This CDR3 region has 16 residues. In DNA form, the CDR3 reads TGTGCCACCAGTGATCCTAGCGGGAGGGCTCAAGAGGCCCAGTACTTC. This translates into CATSDPSGRAQEAQYF.

This clonotype was counted at least ten times. The chain employs TRBV28 and TRBJ2-7; 11 nucleotides agree with TRBD2. This CDR3 has 14 residues. Germline-derived CDR1 and CDR2 are MDHEN and SYDVKM. Trimming at V came to 6 bases and at J to 6 bases, leaving 7 bases not matched to a gene. This chain's CDR3 is CASRLRLAGGEQYF. CDR3 DNA sequence: TGTGCCAGCAGGTTGCGGCTAGCGGGAGGCGAGCAGTACTTC.

This clonotype has just a few counts. This chain links TRBV7-2 with TRBJ2-1; D possibly corresponds to TRBD2 (5 bases). The CDR3 has 16 residues. The germline V gene encodes CDR1 SGHTA and CDR2 FQGNSA. Trimming took off 6 bases at V and 2 bases at J, with 17 bases between the two ends. The CDR3 is CASRGWERDPYNEQFF. DNA for the CDR3: TGTGCCAGCAGGGGCTGGGAACGGGATCCCTACAATGAGCAGTTCTTC.

This clonotype was recorded many times. The genes are TRBV6-1 and TRBJ1-5, with unresolved D. Trimming stripped 1 base from V and 7 bases from J, with 11 bases between. The CDR3 runs 14 residues. CDR1 MNHNS and CDR2 SASEGT come from the germline V gene. The CDR3 reads CASSEGFESQPQHF. CDR3 in DNA: TGTGCCAGCAGTGAAGGGTTCGAAAGCCAGCCCCAGCATTTT.

This chain links TRBV29-1 with TRBJ2-3; D may be TRBD1 (5 bases). Germline assignment: CDR1 SQVTM and CDR2 ANQGSEA. V was cut by 2 bases and J by 4 bases, with 13 bases left in between. The CDR3 spans 14 residues. In nucleotides, the CDR3 is TGCAGCGTTGAACCATCTAGGGGCGCAGATACGCAGTATTTT. It is translated as CSVEPSRGADTQYF.

This rearrangement joins TRBV7-3 to TRBJ2-2; 13 nucleotides match TRBD2. V lost 5 bases to trimming and J lost 7 bases; unmatched junction nucleotides: 10. CDR1 and CDR2 from the germline V gene are SGHTA and FQGTGA. CDR3 size: 17 residues. CDR3 sequence (DNA): TGTGCCAGCAGCACCCGAGGACTAGCGGGAGTAGGCGGGGAGCTGTTTTTT. This encodes CASSTRGLAGVGGELFF.

The J gene is TRBJ2-7, the V gene TRBV11-2, with 9 nucleotides matching TRBD2. The CDR3 is 18 residues long. The V gene's germline CDR1 is SGHAT and CDR2 FQNNGV. Germline trimming cut 5 bases from V and 7 bases from J; bases unmatched to any gene: 21. Here the CDR3 DNA reads TGTGCCAGCAGCGCATACCTTAGGGGCCTAGCGGGGTCGGGGGAGCAGTACTTC. Encoded protein: CASSAYLRGLAGSGEQYF. Full variable domain (missing parts from reference TRBV11-2 and TRBJ2-7): EAGVAQSPRYKIIEKRQSVAFWCNPISGHATLYWYQQILGQGPKLLIQFQNNGVVDDSQLPKDRFSAERLKGVDSTLKIQPAKLEDSAVYLCASSAYLRGLAGSGEQYFGPGTRLTVT.

The gene calls are TRBV7-9 and TRBJ1-2; the D gene is possibly TRBD1 (6 bases). The V end lost 5 bases, the J end lost 6 bases, and 22 bases lay between the germline ends. Per the germline V gene, CDR1 is SEHNR and CDR2 is FQNEAQ (reference sequence). CDR3 length: 16 amino acids. The CDR3 protein is CASSPEGVWRANGYTF. For the CDR3, the DNA is TGTGCCAGCAGCCCCGAGGGGGTGTGGCGGGCTAATGGCTACACCTTC.

This clonotype was seen just once. One base away lies a much larger clone, so this may be a sequencing read error. V gene TRBV29-1 combines with J gene TRBJ2-6; no definite D call. The length of the CDR3 is 13 residues. Germline CDR1 and CDR2: SQVTM and ANQGSEA. The V and J ends lost 4 bases and 2 bases respectively, with 6 bases between them. The CDR3 bases are TGCAGCGTTGGCGGCCCTGGGGCCAACGTCCTGACTTTC. This sequence encodes CSVGGPGANVLTF.